The 30 T cell receptor beta chains given below trace back to one sample, sequenced in a study of CD8+ T cells in alopecia areata. RNA, once extracted, was reverse transcribed into cDNA for use as the sequencing template. Clones were sequenced by immunoSEQ multiplex PCR, and TCRdb holds only the in-frame ones, with some missing. Of fewer than 150,000 clones in the sample, 45% to 65% were seen once. The input for sequencing was CD4+ T cells sorted from blood, taken at week 0. The receptors here all came from a human donor with alopecia areata.

The gene calls are TRBV6-5 and TRBJ2-1; D might be TRBD2 (7 bases). This CDR3 region has 15 residues. Trimming shortened V by 6 bases and J by 5 bases, and 17 bases separated the two germline ends. CDR1 is MNHEY and CDR2 is SVGAGI in the germline V gene. The CDR3 here is CASSRGASGNNEQFF. The DNA of the CDR3 is TGTGCCAGCAGCCGGGGGGCGTCAGGGAACAATGAGCAGTTCTTC.

The rearrangement joins TRBV13 to TRBJ2-3; D remains unclear. Germline loops: CDR1 PRHDT, CDR2 FYEKMQ (reference sequence). CDR3 length equals 11 residues. Trimming took off 10 bases at V and 4 bases at J, with 9 bases between the two ends. CDR3 DNA sequence: TGTGCCACTGCAGCGTCAGATACGCAGTATTTT. This encodes CATAASDTQYF.

This clone was seen only a few times. The rearrangement joins TRBV4-3 to TRBJ2-7; TRBD1 matches at 8 bases. CDR1 and CDR2 from the germline V gene are LGHNA and YSLEER. Losses at the gene ends were 0 bases for V and 6 bases for J; bases not matched to a gene: 7. This CDR3 is 15 amino acids long. CDR3 DNA sequence: TGCGCCAGCAGCCAAGAGGAGGGCAGGGGGCGCGAGCAGTACTTC. This translates into CASSQEEGRGREQYF.

This clone was observed a single time. The CDR3 sequence is CASSASGTGHYEQYF. The CDR3 DNA follows: TGTGCCAGCAGCGCGTCCGGGACAGGGCACTACGAGCAGTACTTC. J is TRBJ2-7 and V is TRBV9; the match to TRBD1 covers 9 bases. J lost 3 bases, V lost 3 bases, and 7 bases had no gene match. Germline V gene lookup returns CDR1 SGDLS and CDR2 YYNGEE. The CDR3 runs 15 residues. Full variable domain (outside the CDR3, taken from reference TRBV9 and TRBJ2-7): DSGVTQTPKHLITATGQRVTLRCSPRSGDLSVYWYQQSLDQGLQFLIQYYNGEERAKGNILERFSAQQFPDLHSELNLSSLELGDSALYFCASSASGTGHYEQYFGPGTRLTVT.

The genes are TRBV12-5 and TRBJ2-5, with D unresolved. The length of the CDR3 is 13 residues. Germline V gene sequence: CDR1 LGHNT, CDR2 FRNRAP. Trimming took 1 base from V and 4 from J, leaving 7 bases between them. DNA for the CDR3: TGTGCTAGTGGTTTGGGGACCCTAGAGACCCAGTACTTC. Protein sequence: CASGLGTLETQYF.

V usage is TRBV15 and J usage is TRBJ1-6; D remains unclear. The V gene lost 6 bases and the J gene lost 0 bases, with 3 bases spanning the gap. The CDR3 extends over 13 amino acids. Germline V lookup: CDR1 LNHNV, CDR2 YYDKDF (reference sequence). The CDR3 DNA reads TGTGCCACCAGTGGCTCCTATAATTCACCCCTCCACTTT. Translated: CATSGSYNSPLHF. Full variable domain (missing parts from reference TRBV15 and TRBJ1-6): DAMVIQNPRYQVTQFGKPVTLSCSQTLNHNVMYWYQQKSSQAPKLLFHYYDKDFNNEADTPDNFQSRRPNTSFCFLDIRSPGLGDTAMYLCATSGSYNSPLHFGNGTRLTVT.

The table lists this clone with a few counts. The chain recombines TRBV29-1 with TRBJ1-1; D not certain. Deletions cut 3 bases from V and 11 bases from J, with 13 bases between. This CDR3 is 11 amino acids long. Per the germline V gene, CDR1 is SQVTM and CDR2 is ANQGSEA. The CDR3 DNA sequence: TGCAGCGTTGATGAGGGAAATCGGGCTTTCTTT. Translating gives CSVDEGNRAFF.

The rearrangement uses TRBV10-2 and TRBJ2-5; 12 positions match TRBD2. CDR1 is WSHSY, CDR2 SAAADI, per germline. Trimming at V came to 6 bases and at J to 5 bases, leaving 10 bases not matched to a gene. The CDR3 extends over 16 amino acids. CDR3 sequence (DNA): TGCGCCAGCAGGGGGACTAGCGGGTCCCCTGGGGAGACCCAGTACTTC. Translating it yields CASRGTSGSPGETQYF.

For this clone: This sample also contains other DNA sequences that code for the same CDR3. This chain connects TRBV5-1 to TRBJ2-5; D might be TRBD2 (5 bases). V was trimmed by 4 bases and J by 5 bases, leaving 12 bases between them. This CDR3 comprises 13 residues. Germline CDR1 SGHRS, CDR2 YFSETQ. CDR3 sequence: CASSPGGQETQYF. The CDR3 bases are TGCGCCAGCAGCCCAGGAGGCCAGGAGACCCAGTACTTC.

The CDR3 DNA reads TGTGCCAGCAGCGCTCTCATCGGGGGCCGCTCCTACGAGCAGTACTTC. Its translation is CASSALIGGRSYEQYF. The V and J genes are TRBV7-2 and TRBJ2-7; D is tentatively TRBD1 or TRBD2 (6 bases each). This CDR3 is 16 amino acids long. Germline V gene data show CDR1 as SGHTA and CDR2 as FQGNSA. Deletions cut 5 bases from V and 0 bases from J, with 17 bases between.

CDR3: CASSLYPPGRGAHTGELFF. The CDR3 nucleotides are TGTGCCAGCAGCTTATATCCCCCGGGGCGGGGGGCCCATACCGGGGAGCTGTTTTTT. J is TRBJ2-2 and V is TRBV7-2; TRBD2 matches 8 bases. This CDR3 is built from 19 residues. The V gene end was trimmed by 2 bases and the J gene end by 5 bases; junction bases not matched to a gene: 16. Germline V gene sequence: CDR1 SGHTA, CDR2 FQGNSA.

This clone has more than one count but fewer than ten. The chain employs TRBV7-9 and TRBJ2-1; possible D gene TRBD1, 5 bases. CDR3 length: 16 amino acids. CDR1 is SEHNR and CDR2 is FQNEAQ in the germline V gene (reference sequence). Deletions cut 2 bases from V and 7 bases from J, with 18 bases between. The chain's CDR3 is CASSLFATARKNEQFF. Here the CDR3 DNA reads TGTGCCAGCAGCTTATTTGCGACAGCTCGAAAAAATGAGCAGTTCTTC. Supplemented by reference TRBV7-9 and TRBJ2-1, the full variable domain reads DTGVSQNPRHKITKRGQNVTFRCDPISEHNRLYWYRQTLGQGPEFLTYFQNEAQLEKSRLLSDRFSAERPKGSFSTLEIQRTEQGDSAMYLCASSLFATARKNEQFFGPGTRLTVL.

The rearrangement joins TRBV10-2 to TRBJ2-5; 12 bases are a match to TRBD1. The V gene's germline CDR1 is WSHSY and CDR2 SAAADI. CDR3 length equals 15 residues. Losses at the gene ends were 8 bases for V and 4 bases for J; bases not matched to a gene: 8. The CDR3 reads CASRLRDRGLETQYF. The CDR3 DNA sequence: TGCGCCAGCCGCCTCCGGGACAGGGGGCTAGAGACCCAGTACTTC.

This clone was seen a few times. The chain employs TRBV7-3 and TRBJ2-5, with TRBD2 identical over 7 bases. Germline V CDR1 and CDR2: SGHTA, FQGTGA. J gave up 6 bases and V 5 bases, and 9 bases lay outside the gene matches. This CDR3 has 14 amino acids. The CDR3 sequence: CASSRTRERKTQYF. The DNA of the CDR3 is TGTGCCAGCAGCCGGACTAGAGAGCGGAAGACCCAGTACTTC.

The chain carries TRBV5-4 and TRBJ2-1, with 9 bases that match TRBD2. This CDR3 has 12 amino acids. V was clipped by 5 bases and J by 9 bases; unmatched bases: 3. Per the germline V gene, CDR1 is SGHNT and CDR2 is YYREEE (reference sequence). The CDR3 here is CASSVGLAEQFF. CDR3 nucleotides: TGTGCCAGCAGTGTGGGACTAGCTGAGCAGTTCTTC.

This chain connects TRBV4-3 to TRBJ1-6; D is perhaps TRBD1 (5 bases). Trimming shortened V by 0 bases and J by 3 bases, and 9 bases separated the two germline ends. Germline CDR1 LGHNA, CDR2 YSLEER. This CDR3 is 16 amino acids long. For the CDR3, the DNA is TGCGCCAGCAGCCAAGATCTGACAGTCTATAATTCACCCCTCCACTTT. This translates into CASSQDLTVYNSPLHF.

This sequence joins TRBV7-2 and TRBJ2-3; the D gene could be TRBD1 or TRBD2 (6 bases each). CDR3 length: 14 residues. V lost 5 bases and J 9 bases, leaving 18 bases between the germline ends. The V gene's germline CDR1 is SGHTA and CDR2 FQGNSA. This chain's CDR3 is CASSTPGGWTTQYF. As DNA, the CDR3 is TGTGCCAGCAGCACCCCCGGGGGCTGGACGACGCAGTATTTT.

V and J are TRBV7-3 and TRBJ2-5, with 9 bases lining up with TRBD1. Germline loops: CDR1 SGHTA, CDR2 FQGTGA. CDR3 length equals 16 residues. Trimming at V came to 5 bases and at J to 2 bases, leaving 9 bases not matched to a gene. The CDR3 region is CASSITGGYLQETQYF. CDR3 bases: TGTGCCAGCAGCATCACAGGGGGCTACCTTCAAGAGACCCAGTACTTC.

The chain has TRBV2 and TRBJ2-3; perhaps TRBD1 as D (6 bases). The germline V gene has CDR1 SNHLY and CDR2 FYNNEI. CDR3 length: 15 residues. Trimming cost V 6 bases and J 2 bases, with 15 bases left between them. The CDR3 here is CASSPDRRYTDTQYF. The CDR3 coding sequence is TGTGCCAGCAGCCCCGACAGGAGATACACAGATACGCAGTATTTT.

The chain employs TRBV19 and TRBJ2-5; the match to TRBD1 covers 7 bases. The CDR3 is made up of 15 amino acids. Germline V gene lookup returns CDR1 LNHDA and CDR2 SQIVND (reference sequence). Unmatched junction bases numbered 9, after V lost 4 bases and J lost 4 bases. This CDR3 is CASSTRPAGGETQYF. The CDR3 nucleotides read TGTGCCAGTAGTACCCGCCCGGCAGGGGGAGAGACCCAGTACTTC.

The chain combines TRBV7-8 with TRBJ1-1; tentative D call: TRBD1 (5 bases). V lost 5 bases, J lost 3 bases, and 13 bases lay in between. Germline CDR1 SGHVS, CDR2 FQNEAQ. This CDR3 has 14 amino acids. This CDR3 is CASSPMSRDTEAFF. The CDR3 nucleotides read TGTGCCAGCAGCCCAATGTCCAGGGACACTGAAGCTTTCTTT.

The rearrangement links TRBV14 to TRBJ2-1; D gene ambiguous. CDR1 is SGHDN and CDR2 is FVKESK in the germline V gene. Trimming cost V 1 base and J 7 bases, with 5 bases left between them. The CDR3 is 12 amino acids. The CDR3 reads CASSQAWNEQFF. CDR3 coding DNA: TGTGCCAGCAGCCAAGCCTGGAATGAGCAGTTCTTC.

The rearrangement uses TRBV28 and TRBJ2-7; D might be TRBD2 (5 bases). The V gene's germline CDR1 is MDHEN and CDR2 SYDVKM. This CDR3 is 16 amino acids long. Trimming took 4 bases from V and 3 from J, leaving 19 bases between them. CDR3 nucleotides: TGTGCCAGCAGTTCCACAGCGGACCGAGAGGTCTACGAGCAGTACTTC. Translation gives CASSSTADREVYEQYF.

The V call is TRBV28, the J call TRBJ1-1; TRBD1 matches at 9 bases. With 6 bases clipped from V and 1 base from J, the junction kept 9 bases outside the gene matches. The CDR3 contains 16 residues. CDR1 is MDHEN and CDR2 is SYDVKM in the germline V gene. Here the CDR3 DNA reads TGTGCCAGCAGAGCGGCAGGACAGGGGCCGAACACTGAAGCTTTCTTT. Translating it yields CASRAAGQGPNTEAFF.

This clone appeared a few times. CDR3 sequence reads: CASSLDSAGSNTIYF. Written as DNA, the CDR3 is TGTGCCAGCAGCTTGGATTCTGCAGGGTCTAACACCATATATTTT. The chain couples TRBV5-4 to TRBJ1-3; TRBD1 is a possible D gene (5 bases). The V end was cut by 0 bases, the J end by 7 bases, with 14 bases between. This CDR3 is 15 amino acids long. Germline values: CDR1 SGHNT, CDR2 YYREEE (reference sequence).

The CDR3, as DNA: TGTGCCAGCAGCCGCACCGACCTTCCCTACGAGCAGTACTTC. Translation: CASSRTDLPYEQYF. J is TRBJ2-7 and V is TRBV9, with D uncertain. The CDR3 has 14 residues. Looked up from germline, CDR1 is SGDLS and CDR2 is YYNGEE. Deletions cut 4 bases from V and 2 bases from J, with 13 bases between.

The V gene is TRBV29-1, the J gene TRBJ1-4; TRBD1 is a possible D gene (5 bases). Germline CDR1 SQVTM, CDR2 ANQGSEA. The V end lost 5 bases, the J end lost 10 bases, and 17 bases lay between the germline ends. CDR3 length equals 13 residues. The CDR3 DNA sequence: TGCAGCGTTAGAGAGCAGGGTACCGGAAAACTGTTTTTT. Amino acids: CSVREQGTGKLFF.

The chain couples TRBV7-9 to TRBJ2-7; tentatively, D is TRBD2 (5 bases). From germline, CDR1 is SEHNR and CDR2 FQNEAQ (reference sequence). V lost 5 bases, J lost 3 bases, and 8 bases lay in between. The CDR3 is 12 residues long. For the CDR3, the DNA is TGTGCCAGCAGCGGCCGGGACTACGAGCAGTACTTC. Its protein is CASSGRDYEQYF.

This clone was detected a few times. The rearrangement links TRBV6-1 to TRBJ2-5; D ambiguous. The CDR3 extends over 14 amino acids. In germline, CDR1 is MNHNS, CDR2 SASEGT. The V end was cut by 3 bases, the J end by 7 bases, with 15 bases between. The CDR3 DNA follows: TGTGCCAGCAGTGACGGAGTCGGAATCGGGACCCAGTACTTC. Translation gives CASSDGVGIGTQYF.

The V call is TRBV7-2, the J call TRBJ1-4; D gene ambiguous. V lost 5 bases and J 5 bases, leaving 12 bases between the germline ends. The CDR3 length is 14 residues. From germline, CDR1 is SGHTA and CDR2 FQGNSA. This chain's CDR3 is CASSAAVGNEKLFF. CDR3 sequence (DNA): TGTGCCAGCAGCGCCGCCGTGGGGAATGAAAAACTGTTTTTT.